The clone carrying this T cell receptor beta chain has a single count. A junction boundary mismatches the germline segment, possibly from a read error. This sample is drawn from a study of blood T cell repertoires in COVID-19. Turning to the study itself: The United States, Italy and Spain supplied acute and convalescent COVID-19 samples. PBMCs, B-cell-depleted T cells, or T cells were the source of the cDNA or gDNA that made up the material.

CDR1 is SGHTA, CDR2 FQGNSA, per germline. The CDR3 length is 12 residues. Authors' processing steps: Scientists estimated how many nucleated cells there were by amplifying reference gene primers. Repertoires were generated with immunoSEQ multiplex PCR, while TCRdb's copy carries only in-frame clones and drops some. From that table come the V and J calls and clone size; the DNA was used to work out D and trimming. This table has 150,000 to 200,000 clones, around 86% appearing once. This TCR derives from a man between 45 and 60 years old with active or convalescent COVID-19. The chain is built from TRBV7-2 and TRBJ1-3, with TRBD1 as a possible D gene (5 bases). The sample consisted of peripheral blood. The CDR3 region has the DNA TGTGCCAGCGGCTTATACAGGAAAACCATATATTTT. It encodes CASGLYRKTIYF.